The clone carrying this T cell receptor beta chain was seen a single time. Methods used by the authors: It was from reference gene primer amplification that nucleated cell counts were estimated. Sequenced by immunoSEQ multiplex PCR; TCRdb stores in-frame clones only, minus some. Clone size and the V and J calls come from that table; the DNA yielded D and trimming. The sample includes a few hundred thousand clones, roughly 88% of them seen just once. The record originates from a study of blood T cell repertoires in COVID-19. Looking at the study overall: The United States, Italy and Spain supplied acute and convalescent COVID-19 samples. PBMCs, B-cell-depleted T cells, or T cells provided the cDNA or gDNA that made up the material.

V was clipped by 1 base and J by 10 bases; unmatched bases: 6. The CDR3 is 13 residues long. Germline CDR1 SGHKS, CDR2 YYEKEE (reference sequence). The TCR comes from a woman aged 70-85 years with acute or convalescent COVID-19. Sequencing was done on a sample of peripheral blood. The rearrangement links TRBV5-5 to TRBJ2-7; 9 positions agree with TRBD1. CDR3 protein: CASSLPGQGKQYF. The CDR3, as DNA: TGTGCCAGCAGCTTGCCGGGACAGGGCAAACAGTACTTC.